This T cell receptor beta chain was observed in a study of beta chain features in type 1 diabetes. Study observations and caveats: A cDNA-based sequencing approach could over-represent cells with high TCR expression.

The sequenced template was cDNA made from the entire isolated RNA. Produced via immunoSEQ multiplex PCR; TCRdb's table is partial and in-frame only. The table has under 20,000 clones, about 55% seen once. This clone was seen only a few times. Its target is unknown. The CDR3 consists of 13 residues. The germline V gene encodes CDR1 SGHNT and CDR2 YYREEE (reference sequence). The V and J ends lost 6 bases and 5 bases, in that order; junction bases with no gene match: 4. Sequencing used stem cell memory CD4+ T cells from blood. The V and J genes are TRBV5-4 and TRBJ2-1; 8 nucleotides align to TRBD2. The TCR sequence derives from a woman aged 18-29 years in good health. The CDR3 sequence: CASTPGGDNEQFF. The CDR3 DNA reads TGTGCCAGCACCCCCGGGGGGGACAATGAGCAGTTCTTC.